Given below is one T cell receptor beta chain in context. What it binds is unknown. Primers used in a second PCR of roughly 6 to 12 cycles were a sample-barcoded 5' primer and a J-beta primer mix. TCRdb analysed the 5' RACE reads with MiXCR anew, one entry per CDR3 protein. The repertoire has hundreds of thousands of distinct CDR3 sequences, roughly 58% of them found once; the top ten carry about two fifths. The data originate from a study of blood T cells in healthy people across ages. The CDR3 sequence is 14 residues long. Per the germline V gene, CDR1 is MNHNS and CDR2 is SASEGT. Trimming cost V 2 bases and J 6 bases; bases outside gene matches: 6. Points from the study as a whole: With donor CMV status unknown, expanded clonotype changes were possibly confounded. Roughly linearly, TCR beta diversity per million T cells fell as age increased. Donors of long life had a larger count of naive CD4+ cells and greater diversity than aged donors.

This chain joins TRBV6-1 and TRBJ1-2, with 7 bases aligning to TRBD1. Input material: blood. The clonotype was recovered from a man aged 60 to 69 in good health. CDR3 loop: CASSEYDRVDGYTF. CDR3 in DNA: TGTGCCAGCAGTGAATACGACAGGGTCGATGGCTACACCTTC.